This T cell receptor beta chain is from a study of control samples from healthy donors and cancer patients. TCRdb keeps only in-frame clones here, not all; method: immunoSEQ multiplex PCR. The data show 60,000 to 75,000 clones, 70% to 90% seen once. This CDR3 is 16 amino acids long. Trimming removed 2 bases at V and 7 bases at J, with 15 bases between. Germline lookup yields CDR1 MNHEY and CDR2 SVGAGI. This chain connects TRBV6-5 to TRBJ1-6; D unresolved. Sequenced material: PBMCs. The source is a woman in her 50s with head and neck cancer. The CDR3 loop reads CASSYRTDGSNSPLHF. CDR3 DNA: TGTGCCAGCAGTTACAGAACGGACGGGTCGAATTCACCCCTCCACTTT.